Below, 28 T cell receptor beta chains from the same sample are listed, as sequenced in a study of T-cell reconstitution after alpha-beta-depleted transplantation in children. Researchers prepared the TCRbeta library using unique molecular identifiers, the study reports. TCRdb re-analysed the PCR reads in MiXCR, keeping a single row per CDR3 protein. The sample includes around 94,000 distinct CDR3 sequences, 4.5% to 7.5% seen only once; the top ten take more than 5.5%. Source: PBMCs, mostly from graft donor cells, taken 60 days after TCRalphabeta/CD19-depleted stem cell transplant. The source of these receptors is a female patient aged 2-9 years who had a stem cell transplant for Fanconi anemia, so the T cells may come from the graft donor.

This clonotype was counted at least ten times. This chain links TRBV10-3 with TRBJ1-2; D gene uncertain. The CDR3 length is 13 residues. V lost 2 bases and J lost 4, with 8 bases in between. Germline V gene lookup returns CDR1 ENHRY and CDR2 SYGVKD. The CDR3 region is CAISERDSYGYTF. DNA of the CDR3: TGTGCCATCAGTGAGAGGGATTCCTATGGCTACACCTTC.

CDR3: CASSESLFSNQPQHF. For the CDR3, the DNA is TGTGCCAGCAGTGAATCGTTATTTAGCAATCAGCCCCAGCATTTT. This rearrangement joins TRBV25-1 to TRBJ1-5; D gene unclear. The germline gives CDR1 MGHDK, CDR2 SYGVNS. The CDR3 has 15 residues. With 1 base removed from V and 0 bases from J, the gap between germline ends came to 7 bases.

There are many counts of this clonotype. This rearrangement joins TRBV12-5 to TRBJ2-3, with TRBD2 as a possible D gene (5 bases). V was trimmed by 3 bases and J by 5 bases, leaving 18 bases between them. CDR1 and CDR2 (germline): LGHNT, FRNRAP. The CDR3 extends over 16 amino acids. CDR3 nucleotide sequence: TGTGCTAGTGGTTTACGCCTGGTGGGAGAGAAAGATACGCAGTATTTT. Protein: CASGLRLVGEKDTQYF.

Ten or more counts support this clonotype. The chain links TRBV29-1 to TRBJ2-7, with D unclear. Per the germline V gene, CDR1 is SQVTM and CDR2 is ANQGSEA. This CDR3 is built from 13 residues. Trimming pared 5 bases from V and 2 bases from J, leaving 13 bases between. In DNA form, the CDR3 reads TGCAGCGTTTTCCCCGAAGGCGCCTACGAGCAGTACTTC. Translation gives CSVFPEGAYEQYF.

A note on this clonotype: Being one base from a much bigger clone, this may be a read error. The chain recombines TRBV20-1 with TRBJ2-7; TRBD2 agrees at 11 bases. CDR1 and CDR2 from the germline V gene are DFQATT and SNEGSKA (reference sequence). The CDR3 runs to 16 residues. This CDR3 reads CCAGGTVAGGLYEQYF. In DNA, the CDR3 is TGCTGTGCTGGAGGGACGGTAGCGGGAGGGTTGTACGAGCAGTACTTC.

The sample holds many counts of this clonotype. The V gene is TRBV7-3, the J gene TRBJ2-2; tentatively, D is TRBD2 (5 bases). The CDR3 length is 14 residues. Per germline, CDR1 SGHTA and CDR2 FQGTGA. Deletions cut 3 bases from V and 4 bases from J, with 9 bases between. The CDR3 bases are TGTGCCAGCAGCTTCGGACTCTCCACCGGGGAGCTGTTTTTT. Translated: CASSFGLSTGELFF.

There are many counts of this clonotype. The rearrangement uses TRBV5-1 and TRBJ1-6; no clear D gene. Germline values: CDR1 SGHRS, CDR2 YFSETQ. Trimming pared 3 bases from V and 6 bases from J, leaving 7 bases between. This CDR3 has 13 amino acids. The DNA for the CDR3 is TGCGCCAGCAGCTCGACAACTAATTCACCCCTCCACTTT. It specifies CASSSTTNSPLHF.

The chain combines TRBV5-1 with TRBJ1-3; 7 bases line up with TRBD1. Germline V gene data show CDR1 as SGHRS and CDR2 as YFSETQ. The CDR3 sequence is 14 residues long. With 2 bases clipped from V and 5 bases from J, the junction kept 4 bases outside the gene matches. This CDR3 reads CASSFGQERNTIYF. For the CDR3, the DNA is TGCGCCAGCAGCTTCGGACAGGAGAGAAACACCATATATTTT. The whole variable domain, remainder taken from reference TRBV5-1 and TRBJ1-3, is KAGVTQTPRYLIKTRGQQVTLSCSPISGHRSVSWYQQTPGQGLQFLFEYFSETQRNKGNFPGRFSGRQFSNSRSEMNVSTLELGDSALYLCASSFGQERNTIYFGEGSWLTVV.

This clonotype was found many times. The rearrangement uses TRBV7-9 and TRBJ1-5; 7 nucleotides align to TRBD1. This CDR3 is 14 amino acids long. V was pared by 5 bases and J by 3 bases, with 4 bases of the junction left unmatched. CDR1 and CDR2 (germline): SEHNR, FQNEAQ (reference sequence). CDR3 nucleotide sequence: TGTGCCAGCAGCGCTGGACAGGTCAATCAGCCCCAGCATTTT. Protein product: CASSAGQVNQPQHF. The whole variable domain, filled in from reference TRBV7-9 and TRBJ1-5, reads DTGVSQNPRHKITKRGQNVTFRCDPISEHNRLYWYRQTLGQGPEFLTYFQNEAQLEKSRLLSDRFSAERPKGSFSTLEIQRTEQGDSAMYLCASSAGQVNQPQHFGDGTRLSIL.

This clonotype was seen ten or more times. J is TRBJ2-2 and V is TRBV20-1; D call uncertain. CDR3 length: 15 amino acids. The germline V gene has CDR1 DFQATT and CDR2 SNEGSKA (reference sequence). Between the trimmed V and J ends, which lost 2 bases and 2 bases, there was a span of 12 bases. The CDR3 reads CSARLHGPNTGELFF. The CDR3 DNA reads as TGCAGTGCTAGATTACACGGACCTAACACCGGGGAGCTGTTTTTT.

In this sample, this clonotype turned up a few times. The chain uses TRBV7-9 and TRBJ1-2; D gene ambiguous. Germline V gene lookup returns CDR1 SEHNR and CDR2 FQNEAQ (reference sequence). This CDR3 has 15 residues. V was clipped by 5 bases and J by 0 bases, with 13 bases between them. CDR3 protein: CASSPEEGPNYGYTF. Here the CDR3 DNA reads TGTGCCAGCAGCCCCGAGGAAGGCCCTAACTATGGCTACACCTTC.

The chain couples TRBV12-3 or TRBV12-4 to TRBJ2-1, with D perhaps given as TRBD1 or TRBD2 (6 bases each). This CDR3 is built from 16 residues. The V gene lost 6 bases and the J gene lost 4 bases, with 19 bases spanning the gap. CDR3 region: CASSLGYGGRYNEQFF. CDR3 sequence (DNA): TGTGCCAGCAGCCTAGGGTACGGGGGCCGATACAATGAGCAGTTCTTC.

In this sample, this clonotype turned up many times. V is TRBV11-2 and J is TRBJ2-7; 8 bases match TRBD2. V lost 5 bases, J lost 5 bases, and 14 bases stayed unmatched. Germline V gene sequence: CDR1 SGHAT, CDR2 FQNNGV. The CDR3 is 16 amino acids. CDR3 nucleotides: TGTGCCAGCAGCAACCTCAAGCGGGAGCTGGAGGACGAGCAGTACTTC. Encoded protein: CASSNLKRELEDEQYF. Full variable domain (outside the CDR3, taken from reference TRBV11-2 and TRBJ2-7): EAGVAQSPRYKIIEKRQSVAFWCNPISGHATLYWYQQILGQGPKLLIQFQNNGVVDDSQLPKDRFSAERLKGVDSTLKIQPAKLEDSAVYLCASSNLKRELEDEQYFGPGTRLTVT.

This clonotype was counted at least ten times. The chain's CDR3 is CASSQGGDRVLAFF. DNA of the CDR3: TGTGCCAGCTCGCAGGGCGGCGACAGGGTACTAGCTTTCTTT. This chain connects TRBV18 to TRBJ1-1, with 7 nucleotides matching TRBD1. This CDR3 spans 14 amino acids. V lost 6 bases to trimming and J lost 10 bases; unmatched junction nucleotides: 14. Germline values: CDR1 KGHSH, CDR2 LQKENI.

This clonotype was detected ten times or more. The J gene is TRBJ2-1, the V gene TRBV5-1; 11 bases match TRBD2. Germline trimming cut 4 bases from V and 4 bases from J; bases unmatched to any gene: 4. The CDR3 runs to 15 residues. Germline V lookup: CDR1 SGHRS, CDR2 YFSETQ. The CDR3 protein is CASSPTSGSYNEQFF. Written as DNA, the CDR3 is TGCGCCAGCAGCCCCACTAGCGGGAGTTACAATGAGCAGTTCTTC.

This clonotype was picked up many times. V is TRBV5-1 and J is TRBJ2-1; 10 bases are shared with TRBD2. Germline V gene data show CDR1 as SGHRS and CDR2 as YFSETQ. Unmatched junction bases numbered 5, after V lost 0 bases and J lost 2 bases. CDR3 size: 17 residues. Written as DNA, the CDR3 is TGCGCCAGCAGCTTGGACGGCCTAGCGGGAGCCTACAATGAGCAGTTCTTC. Its translation: CASSLDGLAGAYNEQFF.

This clonotype has a count of ten or more. The V call is TRBV28, the J call TRBJ2-7, with 7 bases identical to TRBD1. CDR3 length: 15 amino acids. Germline loops: CDR1 MDHEN, CDR2 SYDVKM. Unmatched junction bases numbered 11, after V lost 5 bases and J lost 4 bases. The CDR3 protein is CASSPTGTEPYEQYF. CDR3 DNA sequence: TGTGCCAGCAGTCCAACCGGGACAGAGCCATACGAGCAGTACTTC.

This clonotype was found a few times. Written as DNA, the CDR3 is TGTGCCAGCGTCCCCCCGGGACCCTTCGAGACCCAGTACTTC. The encoded protein is CASVPPGPFETQYF. The rearrangement links TRBV2 to TRBJ2-5; D tentatively reads TRBD1 or TRBD2 (5 bases each). Per the germline V gene, CDR1 is SNHLY and CDR2 is FYNNEI. This CDR3 spans 14 amino acids. V lost 8 bases and J 5 bases, leaving 18 bases between the germline ends.

This clonotype was seen at least ten times. The chain recombines TRBV5-1 with TRBJ2-1; no reliable D call. Trimming stripped 0 bases from V and 13 bases from J, with 23 bases between. The V gene's germline CDR1 is SGHRS and CDR2 YFSETQ. The CDR3 consists of 16 residues. CDR3 region: CASSLAGILNKPKQFF. DNA for the CDR3: TGCGCCAGCAGCTTGGCGGGCATTTTGAATAAACCTAAACAGTTCTTC.

There are many counts of this clonotype. The gene calls are TRBV7-3 and TRBJ2-1; a possible D gene is TRBD2 (5 bases). CDR3 length equals 15 residues. CDR1 and CDR2 (germline): SGHTA, FQGTGA. The ends were cut back, 2 bases at V and 4 bases at J, with 12 bases in the middle. The CDR3 DNA sequence: TGTGCCAGCAGCTTATACGGGGTTAGATACAATGAGCAGTTCTTC. It translates to CASSLYGVRYNEQFF.

A single count supports this clonotype. The chain uses TRBV5-1 and TRBJ2-7, with 9 nucleotides matching TRBD1. The CDR3 has 15 residues. V dropped 4 bases and J dropped 3; count of bases not matched to a gene: 8. Germline V gene data show CDR1 as SGHRS and CDR2 as YFSETQ. CDR3 region: CASSPGTGRGYEQYF. DNA for the CDR3: TGCGCCAGCAGCCCGGGGACAGGGCGGGGCTACGAGCAGTACTTC.

This clonotype was recorded at least ten times. The rearrangement joins TRBV28 to TRBJ2-7; D ambiguous. CDR3 length: 12 residues. V lost 3 bases and J 3 bases, leaving 6 bases between the germline ends. In germline, CDR1 is MDHEN, CDR2 SYDVKM. In DNA, the CDR3 is TGTGCCAGCAGTTTTGCCGGCTACGAGCAGTACTTC. Its translation: CASSFAGYEQYF.

This clonotype came up many times. The chain combines TRBV28 with TRBJ1-1; D is possibly TRBD1 (5 bases). Trimming shortened V by 5 bases and J by 1 base, and 20 bases separated the two germline ends. This CDR3 spans 17 amino acids. Germline-derived CDR1 and CDR2 are MDHEN and SYDVKM. This chain's CDR3 is CASSPPILQVSNTEAFF. Here the CDR3 DNA reads TGTGCCAGCAGTCCACCCATTCTACAGGTTTCGAACACTGAAGCTTTCTTT.

The genes are TRBV6-7 and TRBJ2-6, with 10 bases that match TRBD1. TRBV6-7 is given ORF status, its function remaining uncertain. J gave up 0 bases and V 0 bases, and 11 bases lay outside the gene matches. The CDR3 totals 21 residues. The CDR3 spells CASSYSNPRGTGVSGANVLTF. CDR3 bases: TGTGCCAGCAGTTACTCAAACCCCCGGGGGACAGGGGTCTCTGGGGCCAACGTCCTGACTTTC.

At least ten counts were recorded for this clonotype. The J gene is TRBJ2-2, the V gene TRBV5-6; perhaps TRBD2 as D (7 bases). In germline, CDR1 is SGHDT, CDR2 YYEEEE. This CDR3 contains 16 residues. Trimming removed 3 bases from V and 0 bases from J, with 12 bases in between. Here the CDR3 reads CASSSGGAPNTGELFF. The CDR3 coding sequence is TGTGCCAGCAGCTCGGGGGGCGCCCCGAACACCGGGGAGCTGTTTTTT.

This clonotype came up many times. The chain links TRBV7-9 to TRBJ2-3; 11 bases map to TRBD2. Germline CDR1 and CDR2: SEHNR and FQNEAQ (reference sequence). CDR3 length: 16 residues. After removal of 5 bases from V and 3 bases from J, the junction contained 7 bases not matched to a gene. The CDR3 DNA reads as TGTGCCAGCAGCCGCATAGCGGGGGGGCGTACAGATACGCAGTATTTT. Protein product: CASSRIAGGRTDTQYF.

On this clonotype: This may arise from a read error, as a much more abundant clone is one base away. This chain uses TRBV15 with TRBJ1-2; 7 nucleotides agree with TRBD1. This CDR3 is built from 17 residues. Looked up from germline, CDR1 is LNHNV and CDR2 is YYDKDF (reference sequence). The CDR3 region is CAISPRRTGARVSGYTF. The CDR3 DNA is TGTGCCATCAGCCCTCGCAGAACAGGGGCAAGGGTGTCTGGCTACACCTTC.

This clonotype was observed many times. The rearrangement joins TRBV28 to TRBJ1-1; TRBD1 agrees at 10 bases. J was trimmed by 5 bases and V by 6 bases; bases with no gene match: 9. Per germline, CDR1 MDHEN and CDR2 SYDVKM. CDR3 size: 15 residues. The CDR3 nucleotides are TGTGCCAGCAGCCTACCAGGGACAGGGGTTACTGAAGCTTTCTTT. It is translated as CASSLPGTGVTEAFF. Together with reference TRBV28 and TRBJ1-1, the CDR3 gives the full variable domain: DVKVTQSSRYLVKRTGEKVFLECVQDMDHENMFWYRQDPGLGLRLIYFSYDVKMKEKGDIPEGYSVSREKKERFSLILESASTNQTSMYLCASSLPGTGVTEAFFGQGTRLTVV.